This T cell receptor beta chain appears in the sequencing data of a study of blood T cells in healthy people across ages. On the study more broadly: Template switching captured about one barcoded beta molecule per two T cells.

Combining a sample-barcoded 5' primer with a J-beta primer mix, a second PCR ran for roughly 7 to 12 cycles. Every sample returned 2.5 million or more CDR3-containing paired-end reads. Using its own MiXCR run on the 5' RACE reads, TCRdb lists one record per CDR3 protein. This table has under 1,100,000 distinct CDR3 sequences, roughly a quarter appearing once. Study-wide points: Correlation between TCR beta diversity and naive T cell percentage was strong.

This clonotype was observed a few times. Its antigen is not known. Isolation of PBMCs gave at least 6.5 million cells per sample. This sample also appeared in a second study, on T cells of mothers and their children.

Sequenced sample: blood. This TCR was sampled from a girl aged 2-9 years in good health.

CDR3 coding DNA: TGTGCCAGCAGCCTCAGGGTGCATGGGGCTTTCTTT. It specifies CASSLRVHGAFF. V is TRBV12-3 or TRBV12-4 and J is TRBJ1-1; D perhaps matches TRBD1 (5 bases). Trimming took 6 bases from V and 11 from J, leaving 16 bases between them. This CDR3 spans 12 amino acids.